The 7 T cell receptor beta chains listed next were all sequenced from one sample in a study of T cell repertoires in cytomegalovirus infection (dated by TCRdb to between 2018 and 2021). No antigen is known for these receptors. For sequencing, an Illumina HiSeq 1500 was employed. TCRdb's own reprocessing of the public reads used fastp at Q25 and MiXCR and kept productive beta chains. When rows share a CDR3 protein, they turn into one entry using the most common DNA and genes. This sample has around 750,000 distinct CDR3 sequences in its table, and roughly 33% of those were observed once. The ten top clones hold about an eighth of the sample. The sample's treatment or condition label, decoded: in vitro stimulation with specific CMV peptide epitopes to enrich CMV-specific T cells. The sequencing here drew on cultured CD8+ T cells from PBMCs, taken from culture after CMV antigen stimulation. The source is a human donor in good health (CMV status not recorded). Some clones in this sample may be carry-over from other donors' samples.

The chain has TRBV6-5 and TRBJ2-7, with D perhaps given as TRBD1 or TRBD2 (8 bases each). The CDR3 sequence is 15 residues long. V was pared by 6 bases and J by 3 bases, with 18 bases between. Germline V gives CDR1 MNHEY, CDR2 SVGAGI. Written as DNA, the CDR3 is TGTGCCAGCAGCCACGGGGGGGACAGGAACTACGAGCAGTACTTC. This encodes CASSHGGDRNYEQYF.

The gene calls are TRBV5-6 and TRBJ2-7; possibly TRBD1 for D (6 bases). This CDR3 is built from 16 residues. Trimming left V 5 bases short and J 0 bases short, with 18 bases between. Germline V gene lookup returns CDR1 SGHDT and CDR2 YYEEEE. The CDR3 sequence: CASRPGGYRVSYEQYF. The CDR3 nucleotides are TGTGCCAGCAGACCTGGTGGGTACAGGGTCTCCTACGAGCAGTACTTC.

Only a few counts were recorded for this clonotype. The chain uses TRBV10-3 and TRBJ2-6; maybe TRBD1 (5 bases). There are 14 residues in the CDR3. Trimming left V 7 bases short and J 2 bases short, with 9 bases between. Germline V gene sequence: CDR1 ENHRY, CDR2 SYGVKD. The CDR3 protein is CAITGRTGANVLTF. In DNA form, the CDR3 reads TGTGCCATCACAGGGCGGACTGGGGCCAACGTCCTGACTTTC.

This clonotype was counted a few times. This chain links TRBV19 with TRBJ2-7; unclear D gene. The germline V and J ends were trimmed by 3 bases and 0 bases, with 15 bases remaining between them. CDR1 is LNHDA and CDR2 is SQIVND in the germline V gene (reference sequence). The CDR3 sequence is 16 residues long. The DNA for the CDR3 is TGTGCCAGTAGTATCGGCCCCCCTGCCGCCTCCTACGAGCAGTACTTC. Its translation: CASSIGPPAASYEQYF.

The chain has TRBV14 and TRBJ2-5; 11 bases are a match to TRBD2. V lost 1 base to trimming and J lost 4 bases; unmatched junction nucleotides: 8. CDR3 length: 17 amino acids. CDR1 is SGHDN and CDR2 is FVKESK in the germline V gene. This CDR3 reads CASSQGLAGNRRETQYF. The CDR3 nucleotides read TGTGCCAGCAGCCAAGGACTAGCGGGGAATCGGCGAGAGACCCAGTACTTC.

The sample holds many counts of this clonotype. The chain recombines TRBV5-5 with TRBJ2-2; 7 positions agree with TRBD2. This CDR3 is 15 amino acids long. From germline, CDR1 is SGHKS and CDR2 YYEKEE (reference sequence). V shed 1 base and J 1 base; nucleotides not matched to a gene: 1. The CDR3 loop is CASSLKRGNTGELFF. For the CDR3, the DNA is TGTGCCAGCAGCTTGAAGCGGGGGAACACCGGGGAGCTGTTTTTT.

This clonotype has at least ten counts. This chain links TRBV7-2 with TRBJ2-1; TRBD1 matches at 7 bases. Germline values: CDR1 SGHTA, CDR2 FQGNSA. V dropped 1 base and J dropped 4; count of bases not matched to a gene: 4. The CDR3 runs to 15 residues. CDR3 nucleotides: TGTGCCAGCAGCTTAGAGGGGACAGCGTACAATGAGCAGTTCTTC. Translation gives CASSLEGTAYNEQFF.